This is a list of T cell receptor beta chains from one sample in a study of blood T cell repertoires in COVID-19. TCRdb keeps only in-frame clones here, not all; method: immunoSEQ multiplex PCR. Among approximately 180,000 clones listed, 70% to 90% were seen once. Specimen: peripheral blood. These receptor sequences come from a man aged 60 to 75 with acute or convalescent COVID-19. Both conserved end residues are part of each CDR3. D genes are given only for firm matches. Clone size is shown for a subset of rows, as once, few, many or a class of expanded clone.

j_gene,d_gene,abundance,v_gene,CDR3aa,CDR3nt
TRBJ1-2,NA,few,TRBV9,CASSVALRGDFYGYTF,TGTGCCAGCAGCGTAGCTTTGAGAGGGGACTTCTATGGCTACACCTTC
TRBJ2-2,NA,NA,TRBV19,CASSIGSLRAGELFF,TGTGCCAGTAGTATAGGGTCACTCCGGGCCGGGGAGCTGTTTTTT
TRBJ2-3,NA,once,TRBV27,CASSLGRGFTDTQYF,TGTGCCAGCAGCTTGGGCCGGGGGTTCACAGATACGCAGTATTTT
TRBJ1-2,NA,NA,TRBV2,CASSDRGGYGYTF,TGTGCCAGCAGTGATAGGGGGGGCTATGGCTACACCTTC
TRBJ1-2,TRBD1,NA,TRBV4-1,CASSQDGRDRHYGYTF,TGCGCCAGCAGCCAAGATGGGCGGGACAGGCACTATGGCTACACCTTC
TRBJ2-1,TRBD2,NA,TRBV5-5,CASSLLAGGPNEQFF,TGTGCCAGCAGCTTGCTAGCGGGAGGGCCAAATGAGCAGTTCTTC
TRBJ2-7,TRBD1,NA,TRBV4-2,CASSRGGQGGDEQYF,TGTGCCAGCAGCCGAGGAGGACAGGGAGGCGACGAGCAGTACTTC
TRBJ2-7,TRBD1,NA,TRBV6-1,CASSERDRGRREQYF,TGTGCCAGCAGTGAAAGGGACAGGGGGCGTCGCGAGCAGTACTTC
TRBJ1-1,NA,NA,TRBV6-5,CASSYSIRGNTEAFF,TGTGCCAGCAGTTACTCGATCAGGGGAAACACTGAAGCTTTCTTT
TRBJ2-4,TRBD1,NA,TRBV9,CASSVQGAAKNIQYF,TGTGCCAGCAGCGTACAGGGGGCGGCCAAAAACATTCAGTACTTC
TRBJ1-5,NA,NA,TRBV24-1,CATSDGDFVGQPQHF,TGTGCCACCAGTGATGGCGACTTCGTGGGTCAGCCCCAGCATTTT
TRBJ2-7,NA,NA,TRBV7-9,CASSSSGGKTEYF,TGTGCCAGCAGCTCCTCTGGGGGCAAGACGGAGTACTTC
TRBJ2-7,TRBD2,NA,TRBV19,CASSITTSGSYEQYF,TGTGCCAGTAGTATCACGACTAGCGGCTCCTACGAGCAGTACTTC
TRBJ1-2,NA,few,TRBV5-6,CASSYGGNDGYTF,TGTGCCAGCAGCTACGGCGGCAACGATGGCTACACCTTC
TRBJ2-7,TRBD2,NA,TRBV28,CASPPPGLAAYEQYF,TGTGCCAGCCCCCCGCCGGGACTAGCGGCCTACGAGCAGTACTTC
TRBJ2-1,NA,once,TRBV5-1,CASSPGRTADEQFF,TGCGCCAGCAGCCCGGGGCGGACAGCAGATGAGCAGTTCTTC
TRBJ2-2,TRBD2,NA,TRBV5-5,CASTTRAGGTGELFF,TGTGCCAGCACCACCCGAGCGGGGGGAACCGGGGAGCTGTTTTTT
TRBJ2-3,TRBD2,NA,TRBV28,CASCLGGGRSDTQYF,TGTGCCAGCTGCTTGGGGGGAGGGCGATCGGATACGCAGTATTTT
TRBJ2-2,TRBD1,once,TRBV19,CASSATGSGTGELFF,TGTGCCAGTAGTGCGACAGGGTCAGGCACCGGGGAGCTGTTTTTT
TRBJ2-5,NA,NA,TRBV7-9,CASTMAVGRPETQYF,TGTGCCAGCACTATGGCGGTAGGGAGACCTGAGACCCAGTACTTC
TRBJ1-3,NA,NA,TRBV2,CASRATPITGNTIYF,TGTGCCAGCAGGGCGACACCTATCACTGGAAACACCATATATTTT
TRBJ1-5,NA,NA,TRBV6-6,CASSYSEAEPQHF,TGTGCCAGCAGTTACTCGGAGGCGGAGCCCCAGCATTTT
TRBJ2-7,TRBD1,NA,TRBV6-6,CASSWGTVSYEQYF,TGTGCCAGCAGTTGGGGGACAGTTTCCTACGAGCAGTACTTC
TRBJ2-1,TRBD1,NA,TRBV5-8,CASSLRGRTGVNEQFF,TGTGCCAGCAGCTTGCGTGGCCGGACAGGGGTTAATGAGCAGTTCTTC
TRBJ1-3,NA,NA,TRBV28,CASSWPGSSGNTIYF,TGTGCCAGCAGTTGGCCTGGGAGCTCTGGAAACACCATATATTTT
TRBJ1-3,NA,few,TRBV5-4,CASSVTGYGNTIYF,TGTGCCAGCAGCGTTACAGGGTATGGAAACACCATATATTTT
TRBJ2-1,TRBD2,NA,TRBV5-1,CASATSGRVNEQFF,TGCGCCAGCGCGACTAGCGGGAGAGTCAATGAGCAGTTCTTC
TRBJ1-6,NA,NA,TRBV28,CASGGSSSYNSPLHF,TGTGCCAGCGGAGGGTCGAGCTCCTATAATTCACCCCTCCACTTT
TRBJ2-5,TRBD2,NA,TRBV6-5,CASSYSRGGETQYF,TGTGCCAGCAGTTACTCTCGGGGGGGAGAGACCCAGTACTTC
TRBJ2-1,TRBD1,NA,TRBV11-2,CASSHRDRGNEQFF,TGTGCCAGCAGCCATAGGGACAGGGGGAATGAGCAGTTCTTC
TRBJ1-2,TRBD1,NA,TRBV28,CASSSSDRGNGYTF,TGTGCCAGCAGTTCCTCCGACAGGGGGAACGGCTACACCTTC
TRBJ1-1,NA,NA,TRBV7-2,CASSLVVRGTTEAFF,TGTGCCAGCAGCTTAGTGGTTCGGGGGACCACTGAAGCTTTCTTT
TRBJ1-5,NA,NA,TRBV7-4,CASSLVQNQPQHF,TGTGCCAGCAGCTTAGTGCAGAATCAGCCCCAGCATTTT
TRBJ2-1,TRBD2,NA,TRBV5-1,CASSFGTSGNEQFF,TGCGCCAGCAGCTTCGGGACTAGCGGCAATGAGCAGTTCTTC
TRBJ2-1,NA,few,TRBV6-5,CASSYSGGILRYEQFF,TGTGCCAGCAGTTACTCGGGCGGGATCCTTCGTTATGAGCAGTTCTTC
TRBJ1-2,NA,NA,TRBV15,CATRLGGGNYGYTF,TGTGCCACCAGGCTCGGCGGGGGTAACTATGGCTACACCTTC
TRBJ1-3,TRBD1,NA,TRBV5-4,CASSLGGQGRNTIYF,TGTGCCAGCAGCTTGGGGGGACAGGGGCGAAACACCATATATTTT
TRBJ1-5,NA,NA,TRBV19,CASSPRTGEPQHF,TGTGCCAGTAGTCCTAGGACGGGGGAGCCCCAGCATTTT
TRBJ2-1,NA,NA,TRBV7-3,CASSLYHRGGVSEQFF,TGTGCCAGCAGCTTATATCACCGAGGGGGGGTGAGTGAGCAGTTCTTC
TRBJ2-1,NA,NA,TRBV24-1,CATSEYRDSYNEQFF,TGTGCCACCAGTGAGTACAGGGACTCCTACAATGAGCAGTTCTTC
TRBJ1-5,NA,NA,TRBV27,CASSLRATPGPPANQPQHF,TGTGCCAGCAGTTTGCGGGCGACTCCGGGCCCTCCGGCCAATCAGCCCCAGCATTTT
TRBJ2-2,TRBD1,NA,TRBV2,CASRTQGLNTGELFF,TGTGCCAGCAGGACACAGGGGTTAAACACCGGGGAGCTGTTTTTT
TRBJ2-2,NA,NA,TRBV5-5,CASSPGRRAQTGELFF,TGTGCCAGCAGCCCGGGGAGGCGGGCGCAGACCGGGGAGCTGTTTTTT